This TCR beta chain came from a study of CD8 T cells in ankylosing spondylitis. Whole-study findings and limits: As for the disease-linked clones, they showed a CD8+ phenotype and occurred at relatively low frequencies in peripheral blood.

TCRdb recomputed calls from the 5' RACE reads with MiXCR, one row per CDR3 protein. The sample has roughly 120,000 distinct CDR3 sequences; approximately 14% are singletons. CDR3 length: 14 amino acids. Germline CDR1 and CDR2: SEHNR and FQNEAQ (reference sequence). V gave up 8 bases and J gave up 1 base, with 14 bases separating them. This clonotype was seen a handful of times. Its matching antigen is unknown. This clonotype originated in a female donor with ankylosing spondylitis or in good health (not recorded which). What was sequenced was blood, either unsorted or a sorted T cell fraction (not recorded which). The chain carries TRBV7-9 and TRBJ1-1, with a weak D call TRBD1 (5 bases). The CDR3 nucleotides are TGTGCCAGCGGGGGGGGACGGGAGAACACTGAAGCTTTCTTT. Amino acid sequence: CASGGGRENTEAFF.